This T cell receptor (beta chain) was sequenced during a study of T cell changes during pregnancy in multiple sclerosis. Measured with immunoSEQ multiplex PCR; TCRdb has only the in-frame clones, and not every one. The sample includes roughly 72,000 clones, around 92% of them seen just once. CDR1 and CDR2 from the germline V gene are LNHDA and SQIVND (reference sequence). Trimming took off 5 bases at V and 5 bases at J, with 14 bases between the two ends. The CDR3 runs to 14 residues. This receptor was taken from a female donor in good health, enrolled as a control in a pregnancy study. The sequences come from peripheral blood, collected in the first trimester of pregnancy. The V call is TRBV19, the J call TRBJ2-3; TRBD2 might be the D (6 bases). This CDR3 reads CASSPRLEIDTQYF. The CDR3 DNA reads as TGTGCCAGTAGTCCGCGACTAGAAATAGATACGCAGTATTTT.